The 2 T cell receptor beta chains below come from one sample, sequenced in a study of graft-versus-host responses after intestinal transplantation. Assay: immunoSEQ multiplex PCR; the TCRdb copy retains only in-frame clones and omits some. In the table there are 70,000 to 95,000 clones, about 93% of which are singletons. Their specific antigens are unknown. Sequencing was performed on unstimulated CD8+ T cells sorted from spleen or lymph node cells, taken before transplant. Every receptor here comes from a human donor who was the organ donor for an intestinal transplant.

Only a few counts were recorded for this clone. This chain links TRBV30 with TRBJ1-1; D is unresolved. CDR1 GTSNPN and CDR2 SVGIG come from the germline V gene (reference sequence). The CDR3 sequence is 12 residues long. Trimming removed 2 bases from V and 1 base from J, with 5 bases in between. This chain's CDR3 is CAWSPGNTEAFF. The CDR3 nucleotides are TGTGCCTGGAGTCCGGGGAACACTGAAGCTTTCTTT.

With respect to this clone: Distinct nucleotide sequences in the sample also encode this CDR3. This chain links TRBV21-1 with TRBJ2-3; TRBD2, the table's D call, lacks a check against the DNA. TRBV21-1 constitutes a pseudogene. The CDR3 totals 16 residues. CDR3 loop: CASSKDGFGGTDTQYF. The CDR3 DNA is TGTGCCAGCAGCAAGGATGGGTTTGGAGGCACAGATACGCAGTATTTT.